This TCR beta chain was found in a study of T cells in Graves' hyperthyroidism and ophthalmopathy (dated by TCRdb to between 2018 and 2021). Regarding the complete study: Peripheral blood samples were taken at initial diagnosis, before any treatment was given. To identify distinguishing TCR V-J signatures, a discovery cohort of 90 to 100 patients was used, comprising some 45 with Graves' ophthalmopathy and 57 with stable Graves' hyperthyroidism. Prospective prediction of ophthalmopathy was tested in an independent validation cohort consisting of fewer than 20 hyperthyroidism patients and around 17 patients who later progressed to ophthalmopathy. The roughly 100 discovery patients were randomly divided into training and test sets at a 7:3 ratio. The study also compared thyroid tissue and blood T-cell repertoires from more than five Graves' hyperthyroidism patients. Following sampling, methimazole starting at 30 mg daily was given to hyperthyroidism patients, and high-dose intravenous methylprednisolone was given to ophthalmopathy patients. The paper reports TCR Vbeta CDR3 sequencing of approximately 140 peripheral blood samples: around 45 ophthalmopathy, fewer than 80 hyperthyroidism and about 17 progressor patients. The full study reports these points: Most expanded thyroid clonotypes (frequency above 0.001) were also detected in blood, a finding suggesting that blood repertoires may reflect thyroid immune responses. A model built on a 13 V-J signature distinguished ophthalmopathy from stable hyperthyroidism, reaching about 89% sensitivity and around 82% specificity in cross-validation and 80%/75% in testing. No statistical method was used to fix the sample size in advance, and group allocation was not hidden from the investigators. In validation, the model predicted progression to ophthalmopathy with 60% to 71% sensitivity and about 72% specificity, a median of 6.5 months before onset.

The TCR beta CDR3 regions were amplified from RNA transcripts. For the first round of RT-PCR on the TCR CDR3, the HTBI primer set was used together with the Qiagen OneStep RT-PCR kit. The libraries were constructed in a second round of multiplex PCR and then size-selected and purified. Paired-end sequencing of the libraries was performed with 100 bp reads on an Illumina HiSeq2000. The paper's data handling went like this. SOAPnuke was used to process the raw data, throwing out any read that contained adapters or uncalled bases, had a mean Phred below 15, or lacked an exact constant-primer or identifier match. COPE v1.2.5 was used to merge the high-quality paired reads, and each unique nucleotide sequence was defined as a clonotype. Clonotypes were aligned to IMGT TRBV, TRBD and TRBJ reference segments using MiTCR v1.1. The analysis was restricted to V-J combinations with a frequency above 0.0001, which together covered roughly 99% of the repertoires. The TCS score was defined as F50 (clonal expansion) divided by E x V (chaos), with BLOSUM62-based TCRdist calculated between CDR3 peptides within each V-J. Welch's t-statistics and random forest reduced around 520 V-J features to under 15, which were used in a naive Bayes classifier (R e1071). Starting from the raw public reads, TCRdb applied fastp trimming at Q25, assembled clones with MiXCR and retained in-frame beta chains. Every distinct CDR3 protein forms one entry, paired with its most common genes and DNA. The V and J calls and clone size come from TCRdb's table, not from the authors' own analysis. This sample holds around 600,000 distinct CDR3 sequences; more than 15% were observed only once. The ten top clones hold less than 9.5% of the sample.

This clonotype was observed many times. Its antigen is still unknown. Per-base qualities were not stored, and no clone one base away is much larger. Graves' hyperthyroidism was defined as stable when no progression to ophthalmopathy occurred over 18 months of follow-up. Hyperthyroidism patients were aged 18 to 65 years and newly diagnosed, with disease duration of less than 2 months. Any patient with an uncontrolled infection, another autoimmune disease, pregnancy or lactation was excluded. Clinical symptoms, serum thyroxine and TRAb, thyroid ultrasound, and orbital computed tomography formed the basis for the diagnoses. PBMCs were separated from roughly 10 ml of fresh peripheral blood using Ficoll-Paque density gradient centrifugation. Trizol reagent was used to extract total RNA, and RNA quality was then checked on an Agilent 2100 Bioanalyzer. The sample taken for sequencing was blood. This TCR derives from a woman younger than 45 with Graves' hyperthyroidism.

The sequenced DNA is TGCAGCGTTGGAGGGAGCTATGGCTACACCTTC. It specifies CSVGGSYGYTF. This receptor chain uses TRBV29-1 and TRBJ1-2; too little of a D gene remains to name it. The CDR3 runs 11 amino acids, cysteine and phenylalanine included. CDR3 DNA only is kept here, 33 bases in frame from base 1. CDR1 is given as SQVTM and CDR2 as ANQGSEA, both from the germline V gene. V lost 4 bases and J lost 4 bases; the stretch between them is 7 bases long.